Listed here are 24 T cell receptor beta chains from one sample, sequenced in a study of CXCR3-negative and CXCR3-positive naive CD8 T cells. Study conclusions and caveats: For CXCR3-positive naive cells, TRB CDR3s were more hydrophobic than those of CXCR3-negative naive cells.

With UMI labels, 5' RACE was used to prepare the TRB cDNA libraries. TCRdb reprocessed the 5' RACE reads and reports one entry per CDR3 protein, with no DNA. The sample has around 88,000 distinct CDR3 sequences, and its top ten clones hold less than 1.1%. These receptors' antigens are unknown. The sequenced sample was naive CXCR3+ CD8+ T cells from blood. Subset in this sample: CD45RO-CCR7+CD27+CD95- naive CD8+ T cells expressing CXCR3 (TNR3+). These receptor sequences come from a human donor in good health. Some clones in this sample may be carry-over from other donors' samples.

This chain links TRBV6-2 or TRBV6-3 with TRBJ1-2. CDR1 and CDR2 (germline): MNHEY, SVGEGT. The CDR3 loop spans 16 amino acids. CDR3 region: CASSYPILTDNYGYTF.

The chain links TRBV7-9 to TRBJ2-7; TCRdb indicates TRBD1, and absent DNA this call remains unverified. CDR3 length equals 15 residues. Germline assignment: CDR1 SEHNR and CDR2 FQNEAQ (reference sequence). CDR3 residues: CASSPHRTGNYEQYF.

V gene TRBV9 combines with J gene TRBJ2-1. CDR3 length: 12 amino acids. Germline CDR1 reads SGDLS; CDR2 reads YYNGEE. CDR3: CASSAGNNEQFF.

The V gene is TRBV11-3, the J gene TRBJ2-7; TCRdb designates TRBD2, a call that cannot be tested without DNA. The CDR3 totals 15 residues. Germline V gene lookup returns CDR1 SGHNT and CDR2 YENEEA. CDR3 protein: CASSTGLAGSHEQYF. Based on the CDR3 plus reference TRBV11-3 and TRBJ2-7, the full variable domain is EAGVVQSPRYKIIEKKQPVAFWCNPISGHNTLYWYLQNLGQGPELLIRYENEEAVDDSQLPKDRFSAERLKGVDSTLKIQPAELGDSAVYLCASSTGLAGSHEQYFGPGTRLTVT.

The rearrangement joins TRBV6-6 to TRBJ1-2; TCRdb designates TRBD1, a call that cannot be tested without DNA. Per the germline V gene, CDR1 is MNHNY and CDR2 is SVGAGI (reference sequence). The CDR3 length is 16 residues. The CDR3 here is CASSSSKDGQFLGYTF.

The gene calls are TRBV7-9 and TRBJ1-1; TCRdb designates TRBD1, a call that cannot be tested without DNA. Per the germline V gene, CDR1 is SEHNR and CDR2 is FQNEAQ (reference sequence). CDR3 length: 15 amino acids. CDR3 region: CASSLDPRGPEGAFF.

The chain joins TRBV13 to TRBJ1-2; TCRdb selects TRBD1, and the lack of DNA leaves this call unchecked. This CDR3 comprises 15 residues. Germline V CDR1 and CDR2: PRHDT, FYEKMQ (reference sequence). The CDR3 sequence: CASSLILGQPYGYTF.

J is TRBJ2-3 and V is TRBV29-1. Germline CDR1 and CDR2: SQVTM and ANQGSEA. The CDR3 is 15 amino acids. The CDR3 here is CSVDMSGVYTDTQYF.

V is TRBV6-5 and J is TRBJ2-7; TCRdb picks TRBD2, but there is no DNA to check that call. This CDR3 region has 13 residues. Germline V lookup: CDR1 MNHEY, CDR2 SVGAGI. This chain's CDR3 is CASTSGGADEQYF.

This chain's CDR3 is CASSLLMRGEDNEQFF. This rearrangement joins TRBV7-2 to TRBJ2-1; TCRdb proposes TRBD2, but this gene call is untestable without DNA. From germline, CDR1 is SGHTA and CDR2 FQGNSA. This CDR3 has 16 residues.

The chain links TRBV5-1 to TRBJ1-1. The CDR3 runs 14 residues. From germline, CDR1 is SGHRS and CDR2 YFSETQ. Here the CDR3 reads CASSSRTMNTDAFF.

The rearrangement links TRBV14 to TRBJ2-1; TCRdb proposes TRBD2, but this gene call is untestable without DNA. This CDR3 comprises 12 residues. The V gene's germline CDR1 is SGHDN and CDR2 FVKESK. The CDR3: CASSGRTWEQFF.

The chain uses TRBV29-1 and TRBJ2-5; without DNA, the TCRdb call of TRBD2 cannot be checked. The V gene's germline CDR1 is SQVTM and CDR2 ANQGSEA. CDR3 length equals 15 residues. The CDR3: CSVDGTSGGIETQYF.

CDR3 protein: CASSSDRGEVGNEQFF. The V gene is TRBV2, the J gene TRBJ2-1; there is no DNA to check the TCRdb D call of TRBD1. In germline, CDR1 is SNHLY, CDR2 FYNNEI. The CDR3 has 16 amino acids.

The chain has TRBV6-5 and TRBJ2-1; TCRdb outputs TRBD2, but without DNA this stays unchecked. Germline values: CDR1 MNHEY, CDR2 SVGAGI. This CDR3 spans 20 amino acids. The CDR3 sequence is CASSFGTSGGIRSSYNEQFF.

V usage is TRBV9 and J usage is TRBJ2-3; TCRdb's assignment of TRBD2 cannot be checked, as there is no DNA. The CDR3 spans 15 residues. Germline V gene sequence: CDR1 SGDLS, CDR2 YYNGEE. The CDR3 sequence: CASSDVAGEGDTQYF. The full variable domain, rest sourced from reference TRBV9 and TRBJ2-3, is DSGVTQTPKHLITATGQRVTLRCSPRSGDLSVYWYQQSLDQGLQFLIQYYNGEERAKGNILERFSAQQFPDLHSELNLSSLELGDSALYFCASSDVAGEGDTQYFGPGTRLTVL.

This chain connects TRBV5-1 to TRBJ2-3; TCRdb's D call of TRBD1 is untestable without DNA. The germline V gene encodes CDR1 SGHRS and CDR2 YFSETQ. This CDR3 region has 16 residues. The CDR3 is CASSSLPGGGSDTQYF.

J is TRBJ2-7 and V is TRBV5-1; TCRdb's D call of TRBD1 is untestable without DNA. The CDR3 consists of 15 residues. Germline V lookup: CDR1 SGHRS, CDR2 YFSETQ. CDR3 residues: CASSPTPDNSYEQYF.

CDR3 residues: CASSFPGLEVETQYF. This chain joins TRBV6-2 or TRBV6-3 and TRBJ2-5; TCRdb lists TRBD2, though no DNA is available to test this call. The CDR3 is made up of 15 amino acids. The V gene's germline CDR1 is MNHEY and CDR2 SVGEGT.

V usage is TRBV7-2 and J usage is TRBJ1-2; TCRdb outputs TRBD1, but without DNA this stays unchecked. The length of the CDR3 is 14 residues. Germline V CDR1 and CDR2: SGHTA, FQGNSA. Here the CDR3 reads CASSQGQGNYGYTF.

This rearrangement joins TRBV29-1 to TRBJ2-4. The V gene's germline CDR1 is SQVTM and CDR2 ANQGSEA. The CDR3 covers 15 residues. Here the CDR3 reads CSVEDRTSTKNIQYF.

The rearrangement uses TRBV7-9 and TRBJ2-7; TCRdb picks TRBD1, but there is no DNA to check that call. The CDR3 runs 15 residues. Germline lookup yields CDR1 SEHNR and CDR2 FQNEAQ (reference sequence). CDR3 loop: CASSSAGQGSYEQYF.

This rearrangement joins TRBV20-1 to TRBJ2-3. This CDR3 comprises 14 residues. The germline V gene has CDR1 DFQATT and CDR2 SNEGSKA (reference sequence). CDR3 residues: CSANYLGRADTQYF.

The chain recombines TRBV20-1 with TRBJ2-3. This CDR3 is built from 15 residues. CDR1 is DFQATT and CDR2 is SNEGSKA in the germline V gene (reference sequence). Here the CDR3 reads CSARDRSTSTDTQYF.